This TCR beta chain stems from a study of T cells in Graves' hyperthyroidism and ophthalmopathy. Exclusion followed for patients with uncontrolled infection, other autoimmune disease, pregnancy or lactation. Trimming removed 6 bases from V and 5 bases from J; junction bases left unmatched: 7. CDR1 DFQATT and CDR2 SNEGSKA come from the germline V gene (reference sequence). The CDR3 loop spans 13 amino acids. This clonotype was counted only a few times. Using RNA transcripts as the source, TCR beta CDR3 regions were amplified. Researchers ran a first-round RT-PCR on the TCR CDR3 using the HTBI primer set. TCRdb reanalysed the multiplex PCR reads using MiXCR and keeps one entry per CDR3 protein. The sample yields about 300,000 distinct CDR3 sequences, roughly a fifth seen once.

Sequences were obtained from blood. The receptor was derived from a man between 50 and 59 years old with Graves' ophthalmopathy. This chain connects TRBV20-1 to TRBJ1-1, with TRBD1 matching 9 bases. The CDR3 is CSARTGAGTEAFF. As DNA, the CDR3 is TGCAGTGCCCGGACAGGGGCCGGAACTGAAGCTTTCTTT.